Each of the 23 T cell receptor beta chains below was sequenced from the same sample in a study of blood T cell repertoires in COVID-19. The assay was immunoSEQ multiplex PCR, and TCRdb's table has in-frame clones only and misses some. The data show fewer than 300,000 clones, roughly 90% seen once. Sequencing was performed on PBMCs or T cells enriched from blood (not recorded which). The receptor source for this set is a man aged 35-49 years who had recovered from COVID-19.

The CDR3 here is CASSLGVTSGVDTQYF. The CDR3 coding sequence is TGCGCCAGCAGCTTGGGCGTGACTAGCGGGGTGGATACGCAGTATTTT. V and J are TRBV5-1 and TRBJ2-3; 11 nucleotides agree with TRBD2. The CDR3 loop spans 16 amino acids. V trimming: 0 bases; J trimming: 6 bases; junction bases outside the gene matches: 6. Germline CDR1 reads SGHRS; CDR2 reads YFSETQ.

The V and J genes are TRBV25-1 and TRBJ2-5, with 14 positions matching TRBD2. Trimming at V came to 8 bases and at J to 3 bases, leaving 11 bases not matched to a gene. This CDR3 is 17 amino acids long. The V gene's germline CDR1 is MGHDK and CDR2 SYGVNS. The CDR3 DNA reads TGTGCCAGCGGGGCCTACAAGGGACTAGCGGGGGAAGAGACCCAGTACTTC. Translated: CASGAYKGLAGEETQYF.

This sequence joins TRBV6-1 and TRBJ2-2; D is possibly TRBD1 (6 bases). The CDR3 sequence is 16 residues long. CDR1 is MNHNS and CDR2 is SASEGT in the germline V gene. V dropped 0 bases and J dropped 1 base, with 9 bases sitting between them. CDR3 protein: CASSEARGQNTGELFF. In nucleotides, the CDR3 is TGTGCCAGCAGTGAAGCGAGGGGACAGAACACCGGGGAGCTGTTTTTT.

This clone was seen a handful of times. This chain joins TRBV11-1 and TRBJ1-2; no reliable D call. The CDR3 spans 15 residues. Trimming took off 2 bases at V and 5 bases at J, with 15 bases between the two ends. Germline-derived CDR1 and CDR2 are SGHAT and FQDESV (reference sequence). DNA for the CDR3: TGTGCCAGCAGCTTAAACACAGAAAATCGGTATGGCTACACCTTC. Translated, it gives CASSLNTENRYGYTF.

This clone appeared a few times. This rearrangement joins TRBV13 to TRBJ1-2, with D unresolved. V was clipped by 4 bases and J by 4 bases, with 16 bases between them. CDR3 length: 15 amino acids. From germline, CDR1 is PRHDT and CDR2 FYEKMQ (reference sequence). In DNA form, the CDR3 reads TGTGCCAGCAGCTCCCACATCGACACAGTCTATGGCTACACCTTC. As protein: CASSSHIDTVYGYTF.

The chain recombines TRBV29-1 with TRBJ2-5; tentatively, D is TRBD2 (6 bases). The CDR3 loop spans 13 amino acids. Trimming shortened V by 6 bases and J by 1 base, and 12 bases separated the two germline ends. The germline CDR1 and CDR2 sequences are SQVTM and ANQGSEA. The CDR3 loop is CSVRRGLQETQYF. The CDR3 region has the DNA TGCAGCGTACGAAGGGGACTCCAAGAGACCCAGTACTTC.

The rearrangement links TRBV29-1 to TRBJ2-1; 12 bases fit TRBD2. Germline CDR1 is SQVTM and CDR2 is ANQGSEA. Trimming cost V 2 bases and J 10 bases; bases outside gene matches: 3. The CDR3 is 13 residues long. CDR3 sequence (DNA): TGCAGCGTTGAACCTAGCGGGGGGGCAGAGCAGTTCTTC. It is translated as CSVEPSGGAEQFF.

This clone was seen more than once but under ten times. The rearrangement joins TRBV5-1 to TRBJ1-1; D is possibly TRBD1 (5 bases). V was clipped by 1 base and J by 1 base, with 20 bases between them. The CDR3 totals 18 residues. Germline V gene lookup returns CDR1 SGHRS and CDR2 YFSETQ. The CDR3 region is CASSLRAGTSLSNTEAFF. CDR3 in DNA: TGCGCCAGCAGCTTGAGGGCGGGGACTAGCTTATCGAACACTGAAGCTTTCTTT.

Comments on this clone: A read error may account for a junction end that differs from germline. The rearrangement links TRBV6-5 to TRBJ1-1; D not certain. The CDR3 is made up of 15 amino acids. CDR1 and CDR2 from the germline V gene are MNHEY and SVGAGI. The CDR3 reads CTSSYSNGGDTEAFF. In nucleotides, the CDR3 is TGTACCAGCAGTTACTCGAACGGCGGGGACACTGAAGCTTTCTTT.

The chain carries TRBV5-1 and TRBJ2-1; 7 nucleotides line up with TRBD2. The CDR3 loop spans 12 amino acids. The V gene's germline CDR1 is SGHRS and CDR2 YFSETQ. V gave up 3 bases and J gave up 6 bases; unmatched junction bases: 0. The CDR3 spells CASSSGGNEQFF. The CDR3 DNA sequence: TGCGCCAGCAGCTCGGGAGGCAATGAGCAGTTCTTC.

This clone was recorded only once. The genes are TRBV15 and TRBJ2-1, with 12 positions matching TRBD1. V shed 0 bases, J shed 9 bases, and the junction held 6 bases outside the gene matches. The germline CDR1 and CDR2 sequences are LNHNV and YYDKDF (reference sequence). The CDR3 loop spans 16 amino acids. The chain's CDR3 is CATSRDLGQGAGEQFF. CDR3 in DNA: TGTGCCACCAGCAGAGATCTGGGACAGGGGGCGGGTGAGCAGTTCTTC.

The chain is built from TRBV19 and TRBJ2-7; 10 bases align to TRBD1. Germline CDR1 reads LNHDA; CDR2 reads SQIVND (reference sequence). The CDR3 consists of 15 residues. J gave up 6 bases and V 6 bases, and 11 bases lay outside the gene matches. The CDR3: CASSSPRDRGAEQYF. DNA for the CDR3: TGTGCCAGTAGCTCCCCCCGGGACAGGGGTGCCGAGCAGTACTTC.

In DNA, the CDR3 is TGTGCCAGCAGTGAATTACAAACAAACACTGAAGCTTTCTTT. Its protein product is CASSELQTNTEAFF. The chain combines TRBV6-1 with TRBJ1-1, with D unclear. The germline V gene has CDR1 MNHNS and CDR2 SASEGT. Trimming removed 2 bases from V and 2 bases from J, with 9 bases in between. The length of the CDR3 is 14 residues.

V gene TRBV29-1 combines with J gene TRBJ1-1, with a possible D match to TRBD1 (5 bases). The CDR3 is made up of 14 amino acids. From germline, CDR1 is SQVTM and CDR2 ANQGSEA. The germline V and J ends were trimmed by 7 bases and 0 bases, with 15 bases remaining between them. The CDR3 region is CSGAWGSVNTEAFF. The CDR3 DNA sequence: TGCAGCGGCGCCTGGGGCAGCGTGAACACTGAAGCTTTCTTT.

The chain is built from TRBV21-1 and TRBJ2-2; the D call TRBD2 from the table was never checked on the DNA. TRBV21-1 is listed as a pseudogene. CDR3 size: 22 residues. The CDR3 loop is CASSKILTTSGRKKGDTGELFF. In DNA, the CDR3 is TGTGCCAGCAGCAAAATTTTGACGACTAGCGGGAGAAAAAAGGGGGACACCGGGGAGCTGTTTTTT.

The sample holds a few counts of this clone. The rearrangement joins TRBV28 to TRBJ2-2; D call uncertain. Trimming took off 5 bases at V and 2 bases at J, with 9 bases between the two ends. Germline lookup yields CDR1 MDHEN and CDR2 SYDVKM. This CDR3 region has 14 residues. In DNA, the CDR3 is TGTGCCAGCAGTCCTAACAGTAACACCGGGGAGCTGTTTTTT. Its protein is CASSPNSNTGELFF.

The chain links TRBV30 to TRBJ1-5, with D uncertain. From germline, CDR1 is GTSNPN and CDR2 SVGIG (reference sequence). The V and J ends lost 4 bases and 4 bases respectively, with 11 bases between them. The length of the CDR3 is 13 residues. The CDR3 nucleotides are TGTGCCTGGAAAATGGGAGGAAATCAGCCCCAGCATTTT. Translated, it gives CAWKMGGNQPQHF.

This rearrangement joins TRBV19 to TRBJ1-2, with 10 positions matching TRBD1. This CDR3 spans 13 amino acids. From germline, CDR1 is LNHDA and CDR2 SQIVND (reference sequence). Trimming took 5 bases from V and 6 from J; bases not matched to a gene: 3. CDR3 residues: CASSPTGGDGYTF. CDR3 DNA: TGTGCCAGTAGTCCGACAGGGGGCGATGGCTACACCTTC. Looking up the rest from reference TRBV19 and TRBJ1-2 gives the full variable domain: DGGITQSPKYLFRKEGQNVTLSCEQNLNHDAMYWYRQDPGQGLRLIYYSQIVNDFQKGDIAEGYSVSREKKESFPLTVTSAQKNPTAFYLCASSPTGGDGYTFGSGTRLTVV.

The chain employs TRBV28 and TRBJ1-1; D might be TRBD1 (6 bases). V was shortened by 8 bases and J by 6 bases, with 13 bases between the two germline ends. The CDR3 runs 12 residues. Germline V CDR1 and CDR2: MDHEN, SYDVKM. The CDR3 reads CASVTGRAEAFF. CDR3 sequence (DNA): TGTGCCAGCGTAACAGGGAGGGCTGAAGCTTTCTTT. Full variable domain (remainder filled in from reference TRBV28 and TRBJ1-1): DVKVTQSSRYLVKRTGEKVFLECVQDMDHENMFWYRQDPGLGLRLIYFSYDVKMKEKGDIPEGYSVSREKKERFSLILESASTNQTSMYLCASVTGRAEAFFGQGTRLTVV.

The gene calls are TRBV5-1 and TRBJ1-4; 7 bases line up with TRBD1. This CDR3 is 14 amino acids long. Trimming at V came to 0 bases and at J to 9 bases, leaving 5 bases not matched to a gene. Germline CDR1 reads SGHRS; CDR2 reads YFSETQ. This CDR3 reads CASSLGTGSQKLFF. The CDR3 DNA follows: TGCGCCAGCAGCTTGGGGACAGGATCACAAAAACTGTTTTTT.

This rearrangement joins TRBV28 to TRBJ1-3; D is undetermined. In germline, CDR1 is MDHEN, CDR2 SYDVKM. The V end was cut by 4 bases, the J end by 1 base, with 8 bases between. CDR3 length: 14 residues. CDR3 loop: CASSSPTSGNTIYF. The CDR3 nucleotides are TGTGCCAGCAGTTCTCCGACTTCTGGAAACACCATATATTTT.

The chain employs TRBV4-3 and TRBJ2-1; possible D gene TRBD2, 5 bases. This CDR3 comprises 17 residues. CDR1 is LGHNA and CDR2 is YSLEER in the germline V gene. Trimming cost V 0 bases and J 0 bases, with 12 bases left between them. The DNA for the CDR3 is TGCGCCAGCAGCCAAGACGGGCGGGCTAGCTCCTACAATGAGCAGTTCTTC. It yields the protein CASSQDGRASSYNEQFF.

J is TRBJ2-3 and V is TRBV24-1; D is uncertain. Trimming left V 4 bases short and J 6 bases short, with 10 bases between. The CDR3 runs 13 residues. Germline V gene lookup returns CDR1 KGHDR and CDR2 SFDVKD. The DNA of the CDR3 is TGTGCCACCAGTGACTCCTCCGTGGATACGCAGTATTTT. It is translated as CATSDSSVDTQYF.